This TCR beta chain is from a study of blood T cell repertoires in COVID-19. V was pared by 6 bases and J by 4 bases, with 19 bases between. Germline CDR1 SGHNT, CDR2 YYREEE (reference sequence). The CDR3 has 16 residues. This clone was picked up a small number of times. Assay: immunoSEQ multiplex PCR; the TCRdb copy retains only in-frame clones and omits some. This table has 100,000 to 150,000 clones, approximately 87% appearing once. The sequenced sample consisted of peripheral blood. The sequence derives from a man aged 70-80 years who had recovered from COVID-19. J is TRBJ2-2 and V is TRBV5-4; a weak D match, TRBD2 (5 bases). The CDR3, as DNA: TGTGCCAGCACCACGAATAGCGTCTTGGGCACCGGGGAGCTGTTTTTT. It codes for CASTTNSVLGTGELFF.